This T cell receptor beta chain was obtained from a study of T cell responses to AZD1222 COVID-19 vaccine. Overall study results and limits: Baseline seropositivity occurred in only a handful of AZD1222 recipients. Regions left unmutated in variants are reportedly the target of nearly half of spike-specific TCRs. Sampled repertoires all dated from after the peak T cell response. In a largely white British group with more females than males, clonal diversity was possibly underestimated.

Germline V gene data show CDR1 as LNHDA and CDR2 as SQIVND (reference sequence). Losses at the gene ends were 3 bases for V and 4 bases for J; bases not matched to a gene: 6. The CDR3 runs to 16 residues. Only in-frame clones appear in the TCRdb table, and some are missing; sequencing was by immunoSEQ multiplex PCR. The sample includes fewer than 120,000 clones, about 90% of them seen just once. As regards this clone: What it binds is unknown.

V is TRBV19 and J is TRBJ1-5; TRBD1 agrees at 10 bases. The sequence derives from an adult in good health. Sample: peripheral blood, taken on day 0 of AZD1222 vaccination. CDR3 nucleotide sequence: TGTGCCAGTAGTATCCGACTGGGACAGGGGAATCAGCCCCAGCATTTT. Encoded protein: CASSIRLGQGNQPQHF.